The clone carrying this T cell receptor beta chain appeared many times. These data come from a study of blood T cells in healthy people across ages. The V gene's germline CDR1 is SGHRS and CDR2 YFSETQ. The length of the CDR3 is 15 residues. V was clipped by 2 bases and J by 5 bases; unmatched bases: 9. A sample-barcoded 5' primer and a J-beta primer mix were used in a second PCR of roughly 7 to 11 cycles. TCRdb reanalysed the 5' RACE reads using MiXCR and keeps one entry per CDR3 protein. The table lists 550,000 to 800,000 distinct CDR3 sequences, roughly 20% of them singletons. The sequence was collected from a man in his sixties or seventies in good health. The sample consisted of blood. The rearrangement joins TRBV5-1 to TRBJ2-7; 8 nucleotides align to TRBD1. CDR3 nucleotides: TGCGCCAGCAGCTTATTGCAGGGGGCATCGAACGAGCAGTACTTC. Its translation is CASSLLQGASNEQYF.